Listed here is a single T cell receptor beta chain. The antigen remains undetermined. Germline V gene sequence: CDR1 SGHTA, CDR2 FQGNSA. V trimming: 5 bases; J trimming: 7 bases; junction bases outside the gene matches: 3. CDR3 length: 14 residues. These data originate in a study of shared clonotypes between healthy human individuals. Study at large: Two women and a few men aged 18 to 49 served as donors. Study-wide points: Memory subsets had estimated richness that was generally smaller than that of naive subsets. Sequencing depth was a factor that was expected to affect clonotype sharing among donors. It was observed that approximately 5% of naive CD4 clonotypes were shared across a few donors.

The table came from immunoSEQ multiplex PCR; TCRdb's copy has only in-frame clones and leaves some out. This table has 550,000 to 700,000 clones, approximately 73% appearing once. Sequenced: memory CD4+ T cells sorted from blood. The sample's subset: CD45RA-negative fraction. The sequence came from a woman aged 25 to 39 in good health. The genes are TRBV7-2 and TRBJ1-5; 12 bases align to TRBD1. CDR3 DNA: TGTGCCAGCAGCGGGACAGGGGGCAGCCAGCCCCAGCATTTT. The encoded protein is CASSGTGGSQPQHF.